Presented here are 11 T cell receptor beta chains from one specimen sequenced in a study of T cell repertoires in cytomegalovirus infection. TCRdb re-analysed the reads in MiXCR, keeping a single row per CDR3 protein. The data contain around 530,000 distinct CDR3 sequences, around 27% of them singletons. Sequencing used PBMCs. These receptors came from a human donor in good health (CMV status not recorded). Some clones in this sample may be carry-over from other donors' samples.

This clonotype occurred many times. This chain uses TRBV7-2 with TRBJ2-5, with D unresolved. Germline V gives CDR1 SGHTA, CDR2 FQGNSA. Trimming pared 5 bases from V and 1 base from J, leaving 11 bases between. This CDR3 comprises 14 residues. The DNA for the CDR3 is TGTGCCAGCAGCCCCGGACGGAGCCAAGAGACCCAGTACTTC. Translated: CASSPGRSQETQYF.

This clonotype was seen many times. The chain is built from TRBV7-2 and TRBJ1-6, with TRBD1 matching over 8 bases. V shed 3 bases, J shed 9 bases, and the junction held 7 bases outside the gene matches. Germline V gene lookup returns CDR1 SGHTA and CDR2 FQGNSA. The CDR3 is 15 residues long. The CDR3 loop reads CASSFSDRVGSPLHF. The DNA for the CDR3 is TGTGCCAGCAGCTTTTCGGACAGGGTCGGTTCACCCCTCCACTTT.

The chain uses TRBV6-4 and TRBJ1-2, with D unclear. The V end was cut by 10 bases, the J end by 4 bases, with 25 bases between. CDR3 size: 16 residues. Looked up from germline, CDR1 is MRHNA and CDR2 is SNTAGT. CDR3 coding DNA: TGTGCCACTTCTCACGGACTGCCTCATGGTGGCTATGGCTACACCTTC. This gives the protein CATSHGLPHGGYGYTF.

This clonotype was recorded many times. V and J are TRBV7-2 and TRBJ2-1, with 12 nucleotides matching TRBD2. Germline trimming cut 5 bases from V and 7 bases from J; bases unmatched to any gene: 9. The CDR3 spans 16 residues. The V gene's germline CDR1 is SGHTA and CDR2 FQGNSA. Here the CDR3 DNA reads TGTGCCAGCAGCCGGGATCGACTAGCGGGAGTGAATGAGCAGTTCTTC. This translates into CASSRDRLAGVNEQFF.

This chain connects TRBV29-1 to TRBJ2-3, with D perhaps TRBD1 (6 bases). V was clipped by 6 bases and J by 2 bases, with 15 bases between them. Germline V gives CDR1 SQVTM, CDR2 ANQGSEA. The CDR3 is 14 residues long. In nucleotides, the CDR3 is TGCAGCGTGGGGATGGGGGCCCCCACAGATACGCAGTATTTT. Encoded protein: CSVGMGAPTDTQYF.

CDR3 loop: CASSIVTSGYNEQFF. DNA of the CDR3: TGTGCCAGTAGTATAGTGACTAGCGGCTACAATGAGCAGTTCTTC. This chain links TRBV19 with TRBJ2-1; 9 nucleotides match TRBD2. V shed 1 base and J 3 bases; nucleotides not matched to a gene: 1. This CDR3 has 15 residues. Per the germline V gene, CDR1 is LNHDA and CDR2 is SQIVND (reference sequence).

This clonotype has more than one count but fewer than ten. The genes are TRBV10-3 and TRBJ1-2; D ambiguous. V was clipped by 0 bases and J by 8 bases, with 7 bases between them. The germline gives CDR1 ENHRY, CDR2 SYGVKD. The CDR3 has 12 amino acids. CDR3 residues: CAISESGGGYTF. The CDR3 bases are TGTGCCATCAGTGAGTCTGGAGGCGGCTACACCTTC.

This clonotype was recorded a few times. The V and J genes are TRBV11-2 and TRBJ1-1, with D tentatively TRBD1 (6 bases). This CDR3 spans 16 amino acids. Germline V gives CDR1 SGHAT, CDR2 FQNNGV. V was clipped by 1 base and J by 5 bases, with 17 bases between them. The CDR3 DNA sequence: TGTGCCAGCAGCTTAGCCAGGGGAGGACTAGTTACTGAAGCTTTCTTT. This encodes CASSLARGGLVTEAFF.

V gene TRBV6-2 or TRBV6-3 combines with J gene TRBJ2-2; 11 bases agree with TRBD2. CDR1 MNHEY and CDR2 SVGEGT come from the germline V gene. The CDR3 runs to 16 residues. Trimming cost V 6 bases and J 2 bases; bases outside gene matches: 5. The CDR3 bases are TGTGCCAGCAGCAAAACTAGCGGGAGTAACACCGGGGAGCTGTTTTTT. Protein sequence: CASSKTSGSNTGELFF.

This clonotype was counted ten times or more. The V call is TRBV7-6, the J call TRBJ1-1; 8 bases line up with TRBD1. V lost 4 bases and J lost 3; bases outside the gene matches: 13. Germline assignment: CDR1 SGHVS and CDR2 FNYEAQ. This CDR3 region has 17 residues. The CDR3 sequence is CASSSPTGARWDTEAFF. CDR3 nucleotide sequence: TGTGCCAGCAGCTCCCCGACAGGGGCGAGGTGGGACACTGAAGCTTTCTTT.

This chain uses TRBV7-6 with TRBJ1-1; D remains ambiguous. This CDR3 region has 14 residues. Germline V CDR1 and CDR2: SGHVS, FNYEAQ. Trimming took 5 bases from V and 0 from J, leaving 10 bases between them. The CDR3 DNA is TGTGCCAGCAGCAGAGTAGGAGTGAACACTGAAGCTTTCTTT. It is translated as CASSRVGVNTEAFF.